This T cell receptor beta chain was identified in a study of CD8+ T cells in alopecia areata. cDNA reverse transcribed from extracted RNA served as the sequencing template. The protocol was immunoSEQ multiplex PCR, while the TCRdb copy is restricted to in-frame clones and leaves out a portion. This sample has roughly 120,000 clones; approximately 38% occur once, and the top ten carry 3.1%. V lost 3 bases to trimming and J lost 7 bases, with 13 bases between them. Germline V lookup: CDR1 MDHEN, CDR2 SYDVKM. This CDR3 has 14 residues. The sequenced material came from CD4+ T cells sorted from blood. The receptor comes from a human donor with alopecia areata. This rearrangement joins TRBV28 to TRBJ1-5; D perhaps matches TRBD1 (5 bases). The CDR3 reads CASSFRDGRQPQHF. The CDR3, as DNA: TGTGCCAGCAGTTTCCGGGACGGACGGCAGCCCCAGCATTTT.